This T cell receptor beta chain was recorded in a study of graft-versus-host responses after intestinal transplantation. In the study overall: Anti-thymocyte globulin induction, then tacrolimus and steroids for about 3 years, went to all recipients. Broader study findings: GvH clones appeared in recipient marrow, some first in ileum or blood.

The CDR3 is 17 amino acids. With V trimmed by 0 bases and J by 2 bases, 3 bases remained unmatched. Germline values: CDR1 SGDLS, CDR2 YYNGEE. The table came from immunoSEQ multiplex PCR; TCRdb's copy has only in-frame clones and leaves some out. Of some 14,000 clones in the sample, 30% to 35% are singletons; the top ten hold under 7.5%. Approximately 200,000 CFSE-labeled responder cells were plated with approximately 200,000 irradiated, violet-dye-labeled stimulator cells. Sorting of proliferating CFSE-low CD3+CD4+ and CD3+CD8+ responders took place after the reaction. This clonotype was obtained from a human patient who received an intestinal transplant. Source: alloreactive CD4+ T cells from a mixed lymphocyte reaction culture, taken before intestinal transplant. Subset denoted: CFSE-low proliferating T cells sorted from approximately 6-day pre-transplant mixed lymphocyte reaction (GvH or HvG direction). V is TRBV9 and J is TRBJ2-3, with TRBD2 matching over 13 bases. The CDR3 coding sequence is TGTGCCAGCAGCGTAGAACTAGCGGGAGGGATCACAGATACGCAGTATTTT. Protein sequence: CASSVELAGGITDTQYF. The entire variable domain, with the rest obtained from reference TRBV9 and TRBJ2-3, is as follows: DSGVTQTPKHLITATGQRVTLRCSPRSGDLSVYWYQQSLDQGLQFLIQYYNGEERAKGNILERFSAQQFPDLHSELNLSSLELGDSALYFCASSVELAGGITDTQYFGPGTRLTVL.